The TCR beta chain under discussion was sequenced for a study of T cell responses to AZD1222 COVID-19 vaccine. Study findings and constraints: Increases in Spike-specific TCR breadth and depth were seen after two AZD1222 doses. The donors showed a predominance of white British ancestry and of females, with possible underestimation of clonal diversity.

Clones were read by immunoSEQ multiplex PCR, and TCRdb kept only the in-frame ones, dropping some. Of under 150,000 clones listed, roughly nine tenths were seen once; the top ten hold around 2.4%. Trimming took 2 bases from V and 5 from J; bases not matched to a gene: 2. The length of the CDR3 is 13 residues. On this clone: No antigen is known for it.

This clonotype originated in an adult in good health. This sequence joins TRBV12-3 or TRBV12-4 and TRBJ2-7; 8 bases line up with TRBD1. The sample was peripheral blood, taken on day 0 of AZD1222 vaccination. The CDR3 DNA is TGTGCCAGCAGTTTACGGACAGGGAACGAGCAGTACTTC. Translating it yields CASSLRTGNEQYF.